The subject of this entry is one TCR beta chain. The data belong to a study of blood T cell repertoires in COVID-19. Background on the study: The United States, Italy and Spain provided the acute and convalescent COVID-19 samples. PBMCs, B-cell-depleted T cells, or T cells were the source of the cDNA or gDNA that made up the material.

V was trimmed by 4 bases and J by 4 bases, leaving 14 bases between them. Germline V gene data show CDR1 as SGHAT and CDR2 as FQNNGV. This CDR3 region has 15 residues. Using immunoSEQ multiplex PCR, the repertoire was profiled, and TCRdb retains in-frame clones only, with some absent. The sample has roughly 220,000 clones, 80% to 90% seen once. The study drew participants aged about 18 to 89 years from approximately 25 US areas. Cohorts were based on clinical histories the participants reported. This rearrangement joins TRBV11-2 to TRBJ2-1, with D possibly being TRBD1 (7 bases). Input material: PBMCs or T cells enriched from blood (not recorded which). This sequence was found in a woman aged 18-29 years in a cohort exposed to, infected with or recovered from COVID-19 (not recorded which). CDR3 DNA sequence: TGTGCCAGCAGCTGGCGGAGGGGGCTTTACAATGAGCAGTTCTTC. Translation gives CASSWRRGLYNEQFF.